This T cell receptor beta chain was captured in a study of regulatory T cells in long-lasting Graves disease. Study background: Graves' patients who were just diagnosed had used antithyroid drugs for under 3 months. Study-level points and caveats: Those with persistent disease had in common more public clonotypes (about 2,500) than new patients (about 970).

This sample's time point: newly diagnosed GD, antithyroid drugs for less than 3 months. From PBMCs, RNA was extracted and then used to make the TCR library. The table lists this clonotype with a few counts. The target antigen is unknown. The germline gene is not matched at one end of the junction; a read error may be the cause. Arm-PCR of CDR3 regions and iRepertoire HTBI primers were used to build TCR beta libraries. TCRdb processed the multiplex PCR reads anew with MiXCR; each CDR3 protein has one entry. The table shows some 200,000 distinct CDR3 sequences, with approximately 19% occurring only once. CDR3 length: 13 amino acids. Germline V gene lookup returns CDR1 LNHDA and CDR2 SQIVND (reference sequence). The same data also contributed to another study, on T cells in Graves' hyperthyroidism and ophthalmopathy. That source adds: Blood samples included most of the expanded thyroid clonotypes exceeding 0.001.

This receptor was taken from a woman aged 30 to 39 with Graves disease. V gene TRBV19 combines with J gene TRBJ2-1, with 8 bases matching TRBD2. Source: peripheral blood mononuclear cells (PBMCs), taken at new diagnosis, from a patient treated with antithyroid drugs. CDR3: CTSREGTYNEQFF. In DNA form, the CDR3 reads TGTACCAGTCGGGAGGGAACCTACAATGAGCAGTTCTTC.